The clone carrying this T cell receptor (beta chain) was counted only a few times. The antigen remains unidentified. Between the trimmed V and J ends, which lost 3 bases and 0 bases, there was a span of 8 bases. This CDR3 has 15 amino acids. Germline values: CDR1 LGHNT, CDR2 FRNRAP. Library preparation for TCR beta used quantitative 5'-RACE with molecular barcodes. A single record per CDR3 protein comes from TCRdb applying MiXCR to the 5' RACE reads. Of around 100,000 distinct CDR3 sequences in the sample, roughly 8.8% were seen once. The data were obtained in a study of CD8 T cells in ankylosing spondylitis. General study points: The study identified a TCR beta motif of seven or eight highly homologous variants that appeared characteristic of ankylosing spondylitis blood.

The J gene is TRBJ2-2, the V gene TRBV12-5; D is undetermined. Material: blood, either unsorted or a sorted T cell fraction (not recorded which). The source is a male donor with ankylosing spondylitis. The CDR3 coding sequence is TGTGCTAGTGGTTTAACATTGGCGAACACCGGGGAGCTGTTTTTT. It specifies CASGLTLANTGELFF.